This T cell receptor beta chain was captured in a study of shared clonotypes between healthy human individuals. The table came from immunoSEQ multiplex PCR; TCRdb's copy has only in-frame clones and leaves some out. Among 2 million to 2.5 million clones listed, roughly 93% were seen once. V was pared by 4 bases and J by 0 bases, with 3 bases of the junction left unmatched. Germline V gene sequence: CDR1 MGHDK, CDR2 SYGVNS. The CDR3 runs 16 residues. This TCR was sampled from a man aged 18 to 29 in good health. Some clones in this sample may be carry-over from other donors' samples. V and J are TRBV25-1 and TRBJ1-4; 9 bases align to TRBD1. The sequenced sample was naive CD4+ T cells from PBMCs. This sample's subset: CD45RA+ positively selected. Here the CDR3 reads CASSARTGATNEKLFF. In nucleotides, the CDR3 is TGTGCCAGCAGTGCCCGGACAGGGGCAACTAATGAAAAACTGTTTTTT.